The 27 T cell receptor beta chains reported below all come from one sample, sequenced in a study of untreated major depressive disorder (dated by TCRdb to the late 2010s). The protocol used for the library was the immunoSEQ multiplex PCR assay. Here the immuneACCESS table is served through TCRdb, limited to in-frame sequences with V and J called. Missing clones are a known gap in these copies; in checked studies unresolved V genes cover under half, and the rest lacks a known reason. This sample has about 19,000 clones in its table, and roughly 90% of those were observed once. Over 0.5% of the sample belongs to the ten largest clones. No cognate antigen is known for these TCRs. What the authors observed across the whole study: Sequencing confirmed higher TRBV05-01 (Vbeta 5.1) usage among CD4+ T cells of depressed patients than controls, with p = 0.040 in a one-tailed test.

The specimen was CD4+ T cells from PBMCs. The source of these receptors is a woman aged 40 to 49 with major depressive disorder.

The rearrangement links TRBV12-5 to TRBJ2-2; D unresolved. Germline lookup yields CDR1 LGHNT and CDR2 FRNRAP. This CDR3 is built from 12 residues. The ends were cut back, 2 bases at V and 6 bases at J, with 4 bases in the middle. This CDR3 reads CASGLIPGELFF. CDR3 bases: TGTGCTAGTGGTTTGATCCCCGGGGAGCTGTTTTTT. Based on the CDR3 plus reference TRBV12-5 and TRBJ2-2, the full variable domain is DARVTQTPRHKVTEMGQEVTMRCQPILGHNTVFWYRQTMMQGLELLAYFRNRAPLDDSGMPKDRFSAEMPDATLATLKIQPSEPRDSAVYFCASGLIPGELFFGEGSRLTVL.

V and J are TRBV28 and TRBJ2-3; TRBD2 matches 11 bases. The V gene's germline CDR1 is MDHEN and CDR2 SYDVKM. Trimming at V came to 3 bases and at J to 3 bases, leaving 5 bases not matched to a gene. This CDR3 is 16 amino acids long. CDR3 protein: CASSFGGLAVTDTQYF. CDR3 coding DNA: TGTGCCAGCAGTTTTGGGGGACTAGCGGTTACAGATACGCAGTATTTT.

The chain joins TRBV30 to TRBJ1-2; possible D gene TRBD1, 5 bases. This CDR3 region has 14 residues. The germline gives CDR1 GTSNPN, CDR2 SVGIG (reference sequence). V lost 8 bases, J lost 3 bases, and 19 bases lay in between. The CDR3 sequence is CAGALGRLDYGYTF. CDR3 in DNA: TGTGCCGGGGCTCTCGGACGGCTAGACTATGGCTACACCTTC.

This clone was detected only once. The rearrangement links TRBV10-1 to TRBJ2-7; 7 bases line up with TRBD1. The CDR3 has 13 residues. Trimming took 2 bases from V and 6 from J; bases not matched to a gene: 4. The germline gives CDR1 WNHNN, CDR2 SYGVQD (reference sequence). CDR3 in DNA: TGCGCCAGCAGTGAGGTGACAGGGAGCGAGCAGTACTTC. It encodes CASSEVTGSEQYF.

The V and J genes are TRBV2 and TRBJ2-6; tentative D call: TRBD1 (6 bases). V gave up 7 bases and J gave up 0 bases, with 16 bases separating them. Germline values: CDR1 SNHLY, CDR2 FYNNEI. The CDR3 consists of 17 residues. The CDR3 sequence is CASKLDSYSSGANVLTF. The CDR3 bases are TGTGCCAGCAAATTGGACAGTTATAGCTCTGGGGCCAACGTCCTGACTTTC.

The chain uses TRBV5-1 and TRBJ1-1; D is ambiguous. The CDR3 loop spans 12 amino acids. V was clipped by 10 bases and J by 7 bases, with 17 bases between them. CDR1 and CDR2 (germline): SGHRS, YFSETQ. The CDR3 DNA follows: TGCGCCGTCGGTAAGGGTAATGGTGAAGCTTTCTTT. Amino acid sequence: CAVGKGNGEAFF.

The J gene is TRBJ1-4, the V gene TRBV5-6; 9 bases fit TRBD1. Losses at the gene ends were 0 bases for V and 8 bases for J; bases not matched to a gene: 11. Germline CDR1 is SGHDT and CDR2 is YYEEEE. The CDR3 covers 17 residues. For the CDR3, the DNA is TGTGCCAGCAGCTTGGGGACGATACAGGGGGCGAGGGAAAAACTGTTTTTT. Residues: CASSLGTIQGAREKLFF.

The rearrangement links TRBV6-1 to TRBJ2-2; unclear D gene. The length of the CDR3 is 14 residues. V gave up 6 bases and J gave up 7 bases, with 15 bases separating them. The germline V gene has CDR1 MNHNS and CDR2 SASEGT. Here the CDR3 DNA reads TGTGCCAGCAGCACGGTAGTGGAAGGCGGGGAGCTGTTTTTT. Translated: CASSTVVEGGELFF.

This CDR3 reads CSVGVTGRVAFF. The DNA for the CDR3 is TGCAGCGTTGGGGTGACAGGTCGGGTCGCTTTCTTT. V gene TRBV29-1 combines with J gene TRBJ1-1; possible D gene TRBD1, 6 bases. Trimming took 4 bases from V and 11 from J, leaving 17 bases between them. This CDR3 has 12 amino acids. Germline values: CDR1 SQVTM, CDR2 ANQGSEA.

The gene calls are TRBV28 and TRBJ1-2, with D tentatively TRBD1 (6 bases). The CDR3 sequence is 14 residues long. CDR1 and CDR2 from the germline V gene are MDHEN and SYDVKM. Trimming cost V 4 bases and J 5 bases, with 14 bases left between them. The CDR3 loop is CASSSTGQTYGYTF. CDR3 nucleotides: TGTGCCAGCAGTTCGACTGGACAGACTTATGGCTACACCTTC.

By share, this clone counts as medium-sized. V usage is TRBV9 and J usage is TRBJ2-1, with D perhaps matching TRBD1 (5 bases). In germline, CDR1 is SGDLS, CDR2 YYNGEE. V dropped 0 bases and J dropped 6 bases, with 13 bases sitting between them. The CDR3 extends over 15 amino acids. Written as DNA, the CDR3 is TGTGCCAGCAGCGTAGTGCAGGGTCCGGGCAATGAGCAGTTCTTC. Translated, it gives CASSVVQGPGNEQFF.

The chain recombines TRBV5-6 with TRBJ2-4; a weak D match, TRBD1 (5 bases). The CDR3 has 16 residues. V dropped 2 bases and J dropped 1 base, with 13 bases sitting between them. Germline V gene sequence: CDR1 SGHDT, CDR2 YYEEEE. The CDR3: CASSFGRQGAKNIQYF. CDR3 in DNA: TGTGCCAGCAGCTTCGGGCGTCAGGGCGCCAAAAACATTCAGTACTTC.

This chain links TRBV6-1 with TRBJ1-4; 9 bases agree with TRBD1. Germline V CDR1 and CDR2: MNHNS, SASEGT. V shed 10 bases, J shed 3 bases, and the junction held 3 bases outside the gene matches. The CDR3 has 13 amino acids. CDR3 in amino acids: CATNRGPNEKLFF. The CDR3 nucleotides are TGTGCCACCAACAGGGGGCCTAATGAAAAACTGTTTTTT.

The V gene is TRBV5-6, the J gene TRBJ2-5; D gene unclear. Germline V CDR1 and CDR2: SGHDT, YYEEEE. The V end lost 0 bases, the J end lost 2 bases, and 5 bases lay between the germline ends. This CDR3 comprises 13 residues. The CDR3 protein is CASSLESQETQYF. In DNA, the CDR3 is TGTGCCAGCAGCTTGGAATCACAAGAGACCCAGTACTTC.

This chain uses TRBV19 with TRBJ1-1; no firm D call. The ends were cut back, 6 bases at V and 0 bases at J, with 20 bases in the middle. The CDR3 length is 17 residues. Germline V gene sequence: CDR1 LNHDA, CDR2 SQIVND (reference sequence). CDR3 coding DNA: TGTGCCAGTAGGCCTCCGCTAAGATACCGAATGAACACTGAAGCTTTCTTT. Protein: CASRPPLRYRMNTEAFF.

The J gene is TRBJ1-2, the V gene TRBV6-5; no definite D call. The CDR3 has 12 amino acids. Germline V CDR1 and CDR2: MNHEY, SVGAGI. The V end lost 5 bases, the J end lost 6 bases, and 10 bases lay between the germline ends. The CDR3 DNA reads as TGTGCCAGCAGTGGAGTCTCAGATGGCTACACCTTC. Amino acid sequence: CASSGVSDGYTF.

This clone was observed a single time. Within the sample, other DNA sequences also encode this same CDR3. The V and J genes are TRBV6-1 and TRBJ1-2; D is undetermined. Trimming shortened V by 3 bases and J by 8 bases, and 7 bases separated the two germline ends. This CDR3 spans 11 amino acids. Germline V gene data show CDR1 as MNHNS and CDR2 as SASEGT. CDR3 in amino acids: CASSERGGYTF. The CDR3 coding sequence is TGTGCCAGCAGTGAGCGCGGGGGCTACACCTTC.

The chain employs TRBV7-9 and TRBJ2-2; D is ambiguous. Germline V gene data show CDR1 as SEHNR and CDR2 as FQNEAQ (reference sequence). The CDR3 consists of 11 residues. The V gene lost 4 bases and the J gene lost 8 bases, with 5 bases spanning the gap. Here the CDR3 DNA reads TGTGCCAGCAGCTGGGTGGGGGAGCTGTTTTTT. It is translated as CASSWVGELFF.

In DNA, the CDR3 is TGTGCCAGTAAGAAGGACAGGGTGGCAACTAATGAAAAACTGTTTTTT. It codes for CASKKDRVATNEKLFF. The chain links TRBV19 to TRBJ1-4; 8 bases agree with TRBD1. V lost 7 bases and J lost 0; bases outside the gene matches: 7. CDR3 length: 16 residues. Germline CDR1 is LNHDA and CDR2 is SQIVND (reference sequence).

V gene TRBV7-9 combines with J gene TRBJ1-2, with 7 bases identical to TRBD1. V lost 1 base, J lost 5 bases, and 7 bases stayed unmatched. The CDR3 runs to 15 residues. Germline V lookup: CDR1 SEHNR, CDR2 FQNEAQ (reference sequence). The CDR3 region is CASSLELTGQYGYTF. In nucleotides, the CDR3 is TGTGCCAGCAGCTTAGAATTGACAGGGCAATATGGCTACACCTTC. The full variable domain, with the rest looked up from reference TRBV7-9 and TRBJ1-2, is DTGVSQNPRHKITKRGQNVTFRCDPISEHNRLYWYRQTLGQGPEFLTYFQNEAQLEKSRLLSDRFSAERPKGSFSTLEIQRTEQGDSAMYLCASSLELTGQYGYTFGSGTRLTVV.

The V gene is TRBV7-2, the J gene TRBJ1-1; 9 bases match TRBD1. The CDR3 covers 15 residues. CDR1 is SGHTA and CDR2 is FQGNSA in the germline V gene. Germline trimming cut 5 bases from V and 1 base from J; bases unmatched to any gene: 5. The CDR3 reads CASSIPGQGNTEAFF. The CDR3 coding sequence is TGTGCCAGCAGCATCCCGGGACAGGGGAACACTGAAGCTTTCTTT.

This chain uses TRBV7-8 with TRBJ1-6, with a weak D call TRBD1 (6 bases). The CDR3 runs to 15 residues. Looked up from germline, CDR1 is SGHVS and CDR2 is FQNEAQ. V was shortened by 5 bases and J by 9 bases, with 17 bases between the two germline ends. The CDR3 loop is CASSPYRVKGSPLHF. Here the CDR3 DNA reads TGTGCCAGCAGCCCATACAGGGTTAAGGGTTCACCCCTCCACTTT.

This rearrangement joins TRBV29-1 to TRBJ1-2, with D possibly matching TRBD1 (5 bases). V gave up 6 bases and J gave up 7 bases, with 18 bases separating them. Germline V gene data show CDR1 as SQVTM and CDR2 as ANQGSEA. This CDR3 spans 13 amino acids. CDR3 residues: CSVGGTEEGGYTF. CDR3 nucleotide sequence: TGCAGCGTCGGAGGGACGGAGGAGGGTGGCTACACCTTC.

J is TRBJ2-5 and V is TRBV6-5; D is perhaps TRBD1 (5 bases). Trimming shortened V by 5 bases and J by 2 bases, and 9 bases separated the two germline ends. The CDR3 spans 13 residues. CDR1 and CDR2 from the germline V gene are MNHEY and SVGAGI. The CDR3 spells CASSMTAQETQYF. CDR3 bases: TGTGCCAGCAGTATGACAGCACAAGAGACCCAGTACTTC.

The chain has TRBV18 and TRBJ2-7, with a possible D match to TRBD1 (5 bases). V shed 6 bases and J shed 3 bases, with 12 bases lying between them. This CDR3 region has 13 residues. Germline lookup yields CDR1 KGHSH and CDR2 LQKENI. CDR3: CASSQGSNYEQYV. DNA for the CDR3: TGTGCCAGCTCCCAGGGCAGCAACTACGAGCAGTACGTC.

The chain links TRBV7-9 to TRBJ1-1; no clear D gene. V gave up 1 base and J gave up 4 bases, with 7 bases separating them. The germline gives CDR1 SEHNR, CDR2 FQNEAQ (reference sequence). The CDR3 is 13 residues long. CDR3 in DNA: TGTGCCAGCAGCTTAGAGGACCTCACTGAAGCTTTCTTT. It codes for CASSLEDLTEAFF.

CDR3: CASSQGSGGSGNTIYF. In nucleotides, the CDR3 is TGCGCCAGCAGCCAAGGGAGTGGTGGCTCTGGAAACACCATATATTTT. The chain couples TRBV4-3 to TRBJ1-3; D is uncertain. The CDR3 has 16 amino acids. V was clipped by 1 base and J by 0 bases, with 10 bases between them. From germline, CDR1 is LGHNA and CDR2 YSLEER.